A single sample gave rise to the 8 T cell receptor beta chains below, sequenced in a study of blood T cell repertoires in COVID-19. Sequencing was performed with immunoSEQ multiplex PCR; in TCRdb, only in-frame clones are kept and a portion is missing. Of a few hundred thousand clones in the sample, around 85% were seen once. The sequencing sample was made of PBMCs or T cells enriched from blood (not recorded which). Source of these receptors: a woman aged 60-70 years who had recovered from COVID-19.

CDR3 protein: CASSQAQANQPQHF. The CDR3 DNA reads TGTGCCAGCAGCCAAGCACAGGCCAATCAGCCCCAGCATTTT. The chain recombines TRBV4-2 with TRBJ1-5, with D tentatively TRBD1 (5 bases). V was pared by 1 base and J by 3 bases, with 7 bases between. Germline lookup yields CDR1 LGHNA and CDR2 YNFKEQ. The CDR3 has 14 amino acids.

The V gene is TRBV30, the J gene TRBJ1-3; TRBD1 aligns across 7 bases. This CDR3 has 16 amino acids. Per germline, CDR1 GTSNPN and CDR2 SVGIG (reference sequence). The J segment lost 0 bases and the V segment lost 5 bases, leaving 10 bases of the junction unmatched. CDR3 amino acids: CAWRTRGFSSGNTIYF. The CDR3 DNA follows: TGTGCCTGGCGTACCAGGGGGTTTAGCTCTGGAAACACCATATATTTT. Full variable domain (missing parts from reference TRBV30 and TRBJ1-3): SQTIHQWPATLVQPVGSPLSLECTVEGTSNPNLYWYRQAAGRGLQLLFYSVGIGQISSEVPQNLSASRPQDRQFILSSKKLLLSDSGFYLCAWRTRGFSSGNTIYFGEGSWLTVV.

The chain combines TRBV12-5 with TRBJ1-6; TRBD1 matches at 9 bases. Germline values: CDR1 LGHNT, CDR2 FRNRAP. The CDR3 covers 18 residues. The V and J ends lost 0 bases and 5 bases, in that order; junction bases with no gene match: 8. CDR3 amino acids: CASGLVRSGTGNNSPLHF. The CDR3 nucleotides are TGTGCTAGTGGTTTGGTACGGTCGGGGACAGGGAATAATTCACCCCTCCACTTT.

J is TRBJ1-2 and V is TRBV6-5; no definite D call. Germline V CDR1 and CDR2: MNHEY, SVGAGI. Trimming took off 7 bases at V and 3 bases at J, with 9 bases between the two ends. This CDR3 spans 12 amino acids. CDR3 coding DNA: TGTGCCAGCATCCAGGACTACTATGGCTACACCTTC. Its protein product is CASIQDYYGYTF.

The chain is built from TRBV21-1 and TRBJ1-6; the table's D call of TRBD1 was not tested on the DNA. TRBV21-1 is noted as a pseudogene. This CDR3 region has 13 residues. CDR3 residues: CASRGPDNSPLHF. The CDR3 DNA reads as TGTGCCAGCAGGGGCCCTGATAATTCACCCCTCCACTTT.

The chain employs TRBV27 and TRBJ1-6; D gene unclear. Germline V gene lookup returns CDR1 MNHEY and CDR2 SMNVEV (reference sequence). The CDR3 has 15 amino acids. V was clipped by 6 bases and J by 0 bases, with 9 bases between them. The CDR3 coding sequence is TGTGCCAGCAGCTACTTAAGCTCCTATAATTCACCCCTCCACTTT. This encodes CASSYLSSYNSPLHF.

The CDR3 DNA sequence: TGCGCCAGCAGCCACGCGCGGGGGGGCCACACCGGGGAGCTGTTTTTT. As protein: CASSHARGGHTGELFF. The V gene is TRBV5-1, the J gene TRBJ2-2; TRBD2 aligns across 9 bases. The J segment lost 3 bases and the V segment lost 4 bases, leaving 7 bases of the junction unmatched. From germline, CDR1 is SGHRS and CDR2 YFSETQ. This CDR3 comprises 16 residues. Looking up the rest from reference TRBV5-1 and TRBJ2-2 gives the full variable domain: KAGVTQTPRYLIKTRGQQVTLSCSPISGHRSVSWYQQTPGQGLQFLFEYFSETQRNKGNFPGRFSGRQFSNSRSEMNVSTLELGDSALYLCASSHARGGHTGELFFGEGSRLTVL.

The chain combines TRBV5-1 with TRBJ2-7; unclear D gene. The V end lost 5 bases, the J end lost 1 base, and 16 bases lay between the germline ends. The CDR3 has 15 amino acids. CDR1 and CDR2 (germline): SGHRS, YFSETQ. This CDR3 is CASRRDTPPSYEQYF. Written as DNA, the CDR3 is TGCGCCAGCAGACGTGACACACCGCCTTCCTACGAGCAGTACTTC.